This TCR beta chain appears in the sequencing data of a study of blood T cell repertoires in COVID-19. Study details: The United States, Italy and Spain provided the acute and convalescent COVID-19 samples.

Seattle patients were enrolled while actively infected and followed longitudinally. In the original processing: Estimation of nucleated cell counts relied on the amplification of reference gene primers. TCRdb's copy holds only in-frame clones and misses some; the assay was immunoSEQ multiplex PCR. The V and J calls and the clone size are those of that table, but D and trimming were determined from the DNA. Among some 220,000 clones listed, around 85% were seen once. The CDR3 loop spans 15 amino acids. The V gene lost 5 bases and the J gene lost 0 bases, with 11 bases spanning the gap. Per the germline V gene, CDR1 is LGHDT and CDR2 is YNNKEL (reference sequence).

The clonotype originates from a woman in her 70s with COVID-19, enrolled during active disease. The sequenced material came from peripheral blood. The chain combines TRBV3-1 (or the pseudogene TRBV3-2) with TRBJ1-3; perhaps TRBD1 as D (6 bases). CDR3 amino acids: CASSSGQPSGNTIYF. The CDR3 DNA reads TGTGCCAGCAGCTCCGGACAGCCCTCTGGAAACACCATATATTTT.